What follows is one TCR beta chain and its context. Its antigen remains unidentified. These data belong to a study of CD8 T cells in ankylosing spondylitis. Whole-study findings and limits: Reactive arthritis synovial fluid and blood previously showed some of these motif variants. The disease-linked clones had a CD8+ phenotype and low blood frequencies. There was reportedly significant enrichment of clones that were disease-linked in matched ankylosing spondylitis synovial fluid. A motif of seven or eight highly homologous TCR beta variants was seen as apparently characteristic of ankylosing spondylitis blood.

Quantitative 5'-RACE was performed with molecular barcodes, and it yielded the TCR beta libraries. A single record per CDR3 protein comes from TCRdb applying MiXCR to the 5' RACE reads. In the table there are around 390,000 distinct CDR3 sequences, 20% to 25% of which are singletons. With V trimmed by 5 bases and J by 1 base, 12 bases remained unmatched. The CDR3 has 16 amino acids. Germline V CDR1 and CDR2: DFQATT, SNEGSKA (reference sequence). The chain links TRBV20-1 to TRBJ2-5; 8 nucleotides match TRBD2. This TCR was sampled from a male donor with ankylosing spondylitis. The sequenced sample was blood, either unsorted or a sorted T cell fraction (not recorded which). The CDR3 DNA reads TGCAGTGCTGGTGGGGCAGGCGGGGGGTTCCAAGAGACCCAGTACTTC. This codes for CSAGGAGGGFQETQYF.